Listed here are 19 T cell receptor beta chains from one sample, sequenced in a study of cytomegalovirus exposure and HLA in healthy donors. TCRdb's table, derived via immunoSEQ multiplex PCR, lists solely in-frame clones and lacks some. The sample lists roughly 120,000 clones, about 82% occurring once. Sequencing input: PBMCs. All receptors derive from a man between 18 and 29 years old in good health and CMV-seronegative.

The chain joins TRBV19 to TRBJ2-7; 9 nucleotides line up with TRBD2. Germline V gene data show CDR1 as LNHDA and CDR2 as SQIVND (reference sequence). The CDR3 contains 17 residues. V trimming: 2 bases; J trimming: 0 bases; junction bases outside the gene matches: 8. This CDR3 is CASSISSGGYTSYEQYF. The CDR3 nucleotides are TGTGCCAGTAGTATAAGTAGCGGGGGCTACACCTCCTACGAGCAGTACTTC. The full variable domain, completed using reference TRBV19 and TRBJ2-7, is DGGITQSPKYLFRKEGQNVTLSCEQNLNHDAMYWYRQDPGQGLRLIYYSQIVNDFQKGDIAEGYSVSREKKESFPLTVTSAQKNPTAFYLCASSISSGGYTSYEQYFGPGTRLTVT.

The V and J genes are TRBV5-8 and TRBJ2-4, with 8 nucleotides matching TRBD2. With V trimmed by 4 bases and J by 6 bases, 21 bases remained unmatched. The CDR3 is 19 residues long. CDR1 and CDR2 (germline): SGHTS, YDEGEE. The CDR3 nucleotides read TGTGCCAGCAGCGTACACTCCGGGACTAGTCGTCGCGGCGGAAACATTCAGTACTTC. It is translated as CASSVHSGTSRRGGNIQYF. Filled out from reference TRBV5-8 and TRBJ2-4, the complete variable domain reads EAGVTQSPTHLIKTRGQQATLRCSPISGHTSVYWYQQALGLGLQFLLWYDEGEERNRGNFPPRFSGRQFPNYSSELNVNALELEDSALYLCASSVHSGTSRRGGNIQYFGAGTRLSVL.

The chain links TRBV5-4 to TRBJ2-3; D is ambiguous. V was trimmed by 0 bases and J by 6 bases, leaving 8 bases between them. This CDR3 region has 13 residues. The germline gives CDR1 SGHNT, CDR2 YYREEE (reference sequence). CDR3 bases: TGTGCCAGCAGCTTGGCCACTTTTGATACGCAGTATTTT. It yields the protein CASSLATFDTQYF.

The rearrangement joins TRBV10-3 to TRBJ1-2; 8 bases agree with TRBD1. The V gene's germline CDR1 is ENHRY and CDR2 SYGVKD. The CDR3 has 18 amino acids. The ends lost 6 bases at V and 0 bases at J; junction bases unmatched: 15. The chain's CDR3 is CAIRRRGGQDLANYGYTF. The CDR3 DNA reads as TGTGCCATCAGGAGGAGAGGGGGACAGGACCTAGCTAACTATGGCTACACCTTC.

This chain uses TRBV5-1 with TRBJ1-5; no clear D. Germline assignment: CDR1 SGHRS and CDR2 YFSETQ. Trimming removed 1 base from V and 3 bases from J, with 8 bases in between. CDR3 length: 14 residues. The CDR3 loop reads CASSLNGNNQPQHF. Here the CDR3 DNA reads TGCGCCAGCAGCTTGAACGGGAACAATCAGCCCCAGCATTTT.

The chain combines TRBV6-5 with TRBJ1-5; D perhaps matches TRBD1 (6 bases). Between the trimmed V and J ends, which lost 2 bases and 6 bases, there was a span of 8 bases. CDR1 is MNHEY and CDR2 is SVGAGI in the germline V gene. This CDR3 contains 13 residues. CDR3 loop: CASSYGGFQPQHF. The CDR3 DNA follows: TGTGCCAGCAGTTACGGGGGCTTTCAGCCCCAGCATTTT.

The DNA of the CDR3 is TGCGCCAGCAGCCCGGGGGATACAACTAATGAAAAACTGTTTTTT. It is translated as CASSPGDTTNEKLFF. This chain links TRBV5-1 with TRBJ1-4, with a weak D call TRBD1 (5 bases). Between the trimmed V and J ends, which lost 4 bases and 0 bases, there was a span of 10 bases. Per the germline V gene, CDR1 is SGHRS and CDR2 is YFSETQ. The CDR3 is made up of 15 amino acids.

The chain uses TRBV7-6 and TRBJ2-7; 13 positions agree with TRBD2. The CDR3 spans 16 residues. Germline CDR1 is SGHVS and CDR2 is FNYEAQ. V gave up 1 base and J gave up 3 bases; unmatched junction bases: 3. The DNA of the CDR3 is TGTGCCAGCAGCTTAGGGGGGACTAGCGGGAACTACGAGCAGTACTTC. Translation: CASSLGGTSGNYEQYF.

The chain is built from TRBV30 and TRBJ1-2; tentatively, D is TRBD1 (6 bases). The germline CDR1 and CDR2 sequences are GTSNPN and SVGIG (reference sequence). The CDR3 spans 16 residues. Deletions cut 2 bases from V and 5 bases from J, with 21 bases between. Here the CDR3 DNA reads TGTGCCTGGAGTTCCCGGCCTGGACAGCCAATTTATGGCTACACCTTC. It codes for CAWSSRPGQPIYGYTF.

The V call is TRBV2, the J call TRBJ2-7, with 14 bases that match TRBD2. The CDR3 consists of 19 residues. Germline V CDR1 and CDR2: SNHLY, FYNNEI. The V gene end was trimmed by 4 bases and the J gene end by 5 bases; junction bases not matched to a gene: 16. The CDR3 region has the DNA TGTGCCAGCAGTGGTAACGTCGGGCGTGGACTAGCGGGAGGCCACGAGCAGTACTTC. It specifies CASSGNVGRGLAGGHEQYF.

The genes are TRBV27 and TRBJ2-1; the D gene is possibly TRBD1 (7 bases). CDR3 length: 20 amino acids. The V gene lost 2 bases and the J gene lost 5 bases, with 28 bases spanning the gap. The germline V gene has CDR1 MNHEY and CDR2 SMNVEV (reference sequence). The CDR3, as DNA: TGTGCCAGCAGTTTAAGGATCTGGCGGGACAGCCCTCCCAACAACAATGAGCAGTTCTTC. Translating it yields CASSLRIWRDSPPNNNEQFF.

The rearrangement joins TRBV21-1 to TRBJ2-1; the table's D call, TRBD1, has no DNA check behind it. TRBV21-1 is a pseudogene segment. This CDR3 comprises 16 residues. CDR3 sequence: CACPEGTGPIYNEQFF. CDR3 nucleotides: TGTGCCTGTCCAGAAGGGACAGGGCCCATATACAATGAGCAGTTCTTC.

V is TRBV7-2 and J is TRBJ2-1; 8 nucleotides line up with TRBD1. CDR1 SGHTA and CDR2 FQGNSA come from the germline V gene. V lost 1 base and J lost 7; bases outside the gene matches: 9. This CDR3 is 16 amino acids long. This chain's CDR3 is CASSLGRQGRWNEQFF. CDR3 nucleotides: TGTGCCAGCAGCTTAGGTCGACAGGGGCGGTGGAATGAGCAGTTCTTC.

The chain has TRBV2 and TRBJ1-3; 8 nucleotides line up with TRBD1. After removal of 3 bases from V and 3 bases from J, the junction contained 4 bases not matched to a gene. This CDR3 is built from 15 residues. The V gene's germline CDR1 is SNHLY and CDR2 FYNNEI. CDR3 residues: CASSDAGGFGNTIYF. CDR3 nucleotide sequence: TGTGCCAGCAGTGATGCAGGGGGCTTTGGAAACACCATATATTTT.

The chain employs TRBV30 and TRBJ2-2, with TRBD2 identical over 10 bases. J lost 2 bases, V lost 1 base, and 4 bases had no gene match. The CDR3 runs 16 residues. In germline, CDR1 is GTSNPN, CDR2 SVGIG (reference sequence). CDR3 sequence: CAWSGLAGANTGELFF. Written as DNA, the CDR3 is TGTGCCTGGAGTGGGCTAGCGGGAGCTAACACCGGGGAGCTGTTTTTT.

The V gene is TRBV5-1, the J gene TRBJ1-1; D call uncertain. Trimming cost V 4 bases and J 0 bases, with 16 bases left between them. Germline assignment: CDR1 SGHRS and CDR2 YFSETQ. The length of the CDR3 is 16 residues. The CDR3 is CASSLGVLMMNTEAFF. The CDR3 DNA sequence: TGCGCCAGCAGCCTCGGGGTCCTTATGATGAACACTGAAGCTTTCTTT.

The J gene is TRBJ1-5, the V gene TRBV19, with D possibly being TRBD1 (5 bases). Trimming took 5 bases from V and 0 from J, leaving 11 bases between them. Germline lookup yields CDR1 LNHDA and CDR2 SQIVND (reference sequence). This CDR3 contains 15 residues. The CDR3 DNA reads TGTGCCAGTAGTTCTGGGGCGTATAGCAATCAGCCCCAGCATTTT. It encodes CASSSGAYSNQPQHF. The full variable domain, rest sourced from reference TRBV19 and TRBJ1-5, is DGGITQSPKYLFRKEGQNVTLSCEQNLNHDAMYWYRQDPGQGLRLIYYSQIVNDFQKGDIAEGYSVSREKKESFPLTVTSAQKNPTAFYLCASSSGAYSNQPQHFGDGTRLSIL.

The chain carries TRBV19 and TRBJ2-3, with unresolved D. CDR1 and CDR2 from the germline V gene are LNHDA and SQIVND (reference sequence). CDR3 length equals 13 residues. V lost 5 bases and J 2 bases, leaving 8 bases between the germline ends. The chain's CDR3 is CASSLRPTDTQYF. CDR3 sequence (DNA): TGTGCCAGTAGTCTCCGTCCCACAGATACGCAGTATTTT. The full variable domain, completed using reference TRBV19 and TRBJ2-3, is DGGITQSPKYLFRKEGQNVTLSCEQNLNHDAMYWYRQDPGQGLRLIYYSQIVNDFQKGDIAEGYSVSREKKESFPLTVTSAQKNPTAFYLCASSLRPTDTQYFGPGTRLTVL.

The V gene is TRBV6-5, the J gene TRBJ1-6, with D possibly being TRBD1 (6 bases). The germline V gene encodes CDR1 MNHEY and CDR2 SVGAGI. The CDR3 is 15 residues long. Trimming removed 6 bases at V and 7 bases at J, with 16 bases between. For the CDR3, the DNA is TGTGCCAGCAGCCCCCGGAGGACAGTGAATTCACCCCTCCACTTT. Its protein product is CASSPRRTVNSPLHF.